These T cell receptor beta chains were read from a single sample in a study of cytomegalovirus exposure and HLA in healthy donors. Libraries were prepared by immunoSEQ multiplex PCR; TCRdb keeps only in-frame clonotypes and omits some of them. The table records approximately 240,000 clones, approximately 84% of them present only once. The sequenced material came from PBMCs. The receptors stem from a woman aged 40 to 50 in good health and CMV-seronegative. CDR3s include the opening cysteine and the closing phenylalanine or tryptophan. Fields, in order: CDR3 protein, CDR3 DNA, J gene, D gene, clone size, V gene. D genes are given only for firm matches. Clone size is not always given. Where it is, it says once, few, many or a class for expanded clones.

CDR3aa: CASSLASGSFNNEQFF
CDR3nt: TGTGCCAGCAGTTTAGCCAGCGGGAGCTTCAACAATGAGCAGTTCTTC
j_gene: TRBJ2-1
d_gene: TRBD2
abundance: -
v_gene: TRBV28

CDR3aa: CASSQGRDYGYTF
CDR3nt: TGTGCCAGCAGCCAGGGAAGGGACTATGGCTACACCTTC
j_gene: TRBJ1-2
d_gene: -
abundance: -
v_gene: TRBV5-8

CDR3aa: CASSFDRNQPQHF
CDR3nt: TGTGCCAGTAGCTTCGACAGGAATCAGCCCCAGCATTTT
j_gene: TRBJ1-5
d_gene: -
abundance: -
v_gene: TRBV19

CDR3aa: CASSSRPQGDGGTGELFF
CDR3nt: TGTGCCAGCAGCTCCCGCCCCCAAGGGGACGGGGGGACCGGGGAGCTGTTTTTT
j_gene: TRBJ2-2
d_gene: TRBD2
abundance: -
v_gene: TRBV9

CDR3aa: CASSLVLAGDYTDTQYF
CDR3nt: TGCGCCAGCAGCTTGGTTCTAGCGGGGGATTACACAGATACGCAGTATTTT
j_gene: TRBJ2-3
d_gene: TRBD2
abundance: -
v_gene: TRBV5-1

CDR3aa: CSAGAPGELFF
CDR3nt: TGCAGTGCCGGAGCCCCCGGGGAGCTGTTTTTT
j_gene: TRBJ2-2
d_gene: -
abundance: -
v_gene: TRBV20-1

CDR3aa: CASSGIGVPGNEQFF
CDR3nt: TGTGCCAGCAGTGGTATCGGGGTTCCGGGCAATGAGCAGTTCTTC
j_gene: TRBJ2-1
d_gene: -
abundance: -
v_gene: TRBV2

CDR3aa: CASSETLGGATEAFF
CDR3nt: TGTGCCAGCAGTGAAACCCTAGGAGGGGCCACTGAAGCTTTCTTT
j_gene: TRBJ1-1
d_gene: -
abundance: -
v_gene: TRBV2

CDR3aa: CASSPDKVSPLHF
CDR3nt: TGTGCCAGCTCACCAGACAAGGTTTCACCCCTCCACTTT
j_gene: TRBJ1-6
d_gene: -
abundance: -
v_gene: TRBV18

CDR3aa: CASSPSQPDGYTF
CDR3nt: TGTGCCAGCTCACCATCACAGCCCGATGGCTACACCTTC
j_gene: TRBJ1-2
d_gene: -
abundance: -
v_gene: TRBV18

CDR3aa: CASTHRDTSTDTQYF
CDR3nt: TGCGCCAGCACCCACCGGGACACTAGCACAGATACGCAGTATTTT
j_gene: TRBJ2-3
d_gene: -
abundance: few
v_gene: TRBV5-1

CDR3aa: CASSFGSSYEQYF
CDR3nt: TGTGCCAGCAGCTTCGGGAGCTCCTACGAGCAGTACTTC
j_gene: TRBJ2-7
d_gene: -
abundance: -
v_gene: TRBV11-2

CDR3aa: CAIWPGPYNEQFF
CDR3nt: TGTGCCATCTGGCCAGGGCCCTACAATGAGCAGTTCTTC
j_gene: TRBJ2-1
d_gene: -
abundance: -
v_gene: TRBV10-3

CDR3aa: CSARDLWYSYF
CDR3nt: TGCAGTGCTAGAGATCTGTGGTACAGCTACTTC
j_gene: TRBJ1-2
d_gene: -
abundance: -
v_gene: TRBV20-1

CDR3aa: CASSGRTGEPSPLHF
CDR3nt: TGTGCCAGCAGCGGACGGACAGGGGAACCTTCACCCCTCCACTTT
j_gene: TRBJ1-6
d_gene: TRBD1
abundance: -
v_gene: TRBV9

CDR3aa: CASSSVQGVYGYTF
CDR3nt: TGTGCCAGCAGTAGTGTACAGGGGGTTTACGGCTACACCTTC
j_gene: TRBJ1-2
d_gene: TRBD1
abundance: -
v_gene: TRBV4-2

CDR3aa: CASRDPGTGWTGELFF
CDR3nt: TGCGCCAGCAGGGACCCCGGGACAGGGTGGACCGGGGAGCTGTTTTTT
j_gene: TRBJ2-2
d_gene: TRBD1
abundance: -
v_gene: TRBV10-2

CDR3aa: CAWSVLRYNEQFF
CDR3nt: TGTGCCTGGAGTGTACTAAGGTACAATGAGCAGTTCTTC
j_gene: TRBJ2-1
d_gene: -
abundance: once
v_gene: TRBV30

CDR3aa: CSVDREVDNYGYTF
CDR3nt: TGCAGCGTTGACAGGGAGGTTGATAACTATGGCTACACCTTC
j_gene: TRBJ1-2
d_gene: -
abundance: -
v_gene: TRBV29-1

CDR3aa: CSVAPDEQFF
CDR3nt: TGCAGCGTTGCCCCCGATGAGCAGTTCTTC
j_gene: TRBJ2-1
d_gene: -
abundance: -
v_gene: TRBV29-1

CDR3aa: CATGERKSSYNSPLHF
CDR3nt: TGTGCCACCGGAGAGAGGAAAAGCTCCTATAATTCACCCCTCCACTTT
j_gene: TRBJ1-6
d_gene: -
abundance: -
v_gene: TRBV10-3

CDR3aa: CAWSGGFEFPGGAFF
CDR3nt: TGTGCCTGGAGTGGAGGGTTTGAGTTCCCGGGCGGAGCTTTCTTT
j_gene: TRBJ1-1
d_gene: -
abundance: -
v_gene: TRBV30

CDR3aa: CSVEPSGGFSNEQFF
CDR3nt: TGCAGCGTTGAACCTAGCGGGGGATTTTCAAATGAGCAGTTCTTC
j_gene: TRBJ2-1
d_gene: TRBD2
abundance: -
v_gene: TRBV29-1

CDR3aa: CASSPGLAVGEQYF
CDR3nt: TGTGCCAGCAGTCCGGGACTAGCCGTGGGGGAGCAGTACTTC
j_gene: TRBJ2-7
d_gene: TRBD2
abundance: -
v_gene: TRBV27

CDR3aa: CASSSKGLYEQYF
CDR3nt: TGTGCCAGCAGTTCTAAGGGGCTTTACGAGCAGTACTTC
j_gene: TRBJ2-7
d_gene: -
abundance: -
v_gene: TRBV6-5

CDR3aa: CASSAGQGIIGNQPQHF
CDR3nt: TGTGCCAGCAGCGCTGGACAGGGGATAATAGGGAATCAGCCCCAGCATTTT
j_gene: TRBJ1-5
d_gene: TRBD1
abundance: -
v_gene: TRBV2

CDR3aa: CASSLWGGGDEQFF
CDR3nt: TGTGCCAGCAGCCTTTGGGGCGGGGGGGATGAGCAGTTCTTC
j_gene: TRBJ2-1
d_gene: TRBD2
abundance: -
v_gene: TRBV6-5

CDR3aa: CASSLVSQETQYF
CDR3nt: TGTGCCAGCAGCTTAGTCAGCCAAGAGACCCAGTACTTC
j_gene: TRBJ2-5
d_gene: -
abundance: -
v_gene: TRBV7-9

CDR3aa: CAWVLRGPEAFF
CDR3nt: TGTGCCTGGGTCCTCAGGGGCCCCGAAGCTTTCTTT
j_gene: TRBJ1-1
d_gene: -
abundance: few
v_gene: TRBV30

CDR3aa: CASSRGLAAFF
CDR3nt: TGTGCCAGCAGTAGGGGTCTTGCAGCTTTCTTT
j_gene: TRBJ1-1
d_gene: -
abundance: -
v_gene: TRBV6-5

CDR3aa: CASSDLTGAGNEKLFF
CDR3nt: TGTGCCAGCAGTGACCTAACAGGGGCCGGGAATGAAAAACTGTTTTTT
j_gene: TRBJ1-4
d_gene: TRBD1
abundance: few
v_gene: TRBV6-1

CDR3aa: CASSQSGGGDGYTF
CDR3nt: TGTGCCAGCAGCCAGTCAGGGGGAGGCGATGGCTACACCTTC
j_gene: TRBJ1-2
d_gene: TRBD1
abundance: -
v_gene: TRBV7-2

CDR3aa: CASSLLQGTEAFF
CDR3nt: TGTGCCAGCAGCTTACTACAGGGGACTGAAGCTTTCTTT
j_gene: TRBJ1-1
d_gene: TRBD1
abundance: -
v_gene: TRBV7-9

CDR3aa: CASSLGQGLGYTF
CDR3nt: TGTGCCAGCAGCTTAGGGCAGGGGTTAGGCTACACCTTC
j_gene: TRBJ1-2
d_gene: -
abundance: few
v_gene: TRBV7-8

CDR3aa: CAWSKKGQSQRYSAYEQYF
CDR3nt: TGTGCCTGGAGTAAAAAAGGACAGTCACAGCGTTATTCAGCCTACGAGCAGTACTTC
j_gene: TRBJ2-7
d_gene: -
abundance: -
v_gene: TRBV30

CDR3aa: CASSSHKNTEAFF
CDR3nt: TGTGCCAGCAGCTCCCACAAGAACACTGAAGCTTTCTTT
j_gene: TRBJ1-1
d_gene: -
abundance: -
v_gene: TRBV5-4

CDR3aa: CAIRSDREFTYEQYF
CDR3nt: TGTGCCATCAGGTCGGACAGGGAGTTCACCTACGAGCAGTACTTC
j_gene: TRBJ2-7
d_gene: TRBD1
abundance: -
v_gene: TRBV10-3

CDR3aa: CASSLNRGLGTGELFF
CDR3nt: TGTGCCAGCAGCTTAAACAGGGGGCTTGGCACCGGGGAGCTGTTTTTT
j_gene: TRBJ2-2
d_gene: TRBD1
abundance: -
v_gene: TRBV7-9

CDR3aa: CASSVSSGNTIYF
CDR3nt: TGTGCCAGTTCCGTTAGCTCTGGAAACACCATATATTTT
j_gene: TRBJ1-3
d_gene: -
abundance: once
v_gene: TRBV25-1

CDR3aa: CASSYGAGGWETQYF
CDR3nt: TGTGCCAGCAGTTACGGGGCAGGGGGTTGGGAGACCCAGTACTTC
j_gene: TRBJ2-5
d_gene: TRBD1
abundance: -
v_gene: TRBV6-5

CDR3aa: CASSRDTYNSPLHF
CDR3nt: TGTGCCAGCAGCCGGGACACCTATAATTCACCCCTCCACTTT
j_gene: TRBJ1-6
d_gene: -
abundance: -
v_gene: TRBV21-1

CDR3aa: CASRGQPAVTGELFF
CDR3nt: TGTGCCAGCAGAGGACAGCCTGCTGTCACCGGGGAGCTGTTTTTT
j_gene: TRBJ2-2
d_gene: -
abundance: -
v_gene: TRBV11-3

CDR3aa: CATLNGGTGELFF
CDR3nt: TGTGCCACCTTAAATGGGGGGACCGGGGAGCTGTTTTTT
j_gene: TRBJ2-2
d_gene: -
abundance: few
v_gene: TRBV6-5

CDR3aa: CASSLRSRGAEAFF
CDR3nt: TGTGCCAGCAGCTTACGGTCCAGGGGCGCTGAAGCTTTCTTT
j_gene: TRBJ1-1
d_gene: -
abundance: once
v_gene: TRBV7-9

CDR3aa: CASSSGVLEQYF
CDR3nt: TGTGCCAGCAGTTCAGGGGTATTGGAGCAGTACTTC
j_gene: TRBJ2-7
d_gene: -
abundance: -
v_gene: TRBV6-6

CDR3aa: CASGGGPYEQYF
CDR3nt: TGTGCCAGCGGTGGCGGCCCCTACGAGCAGTACTTC
j_gene: TRBJ2-7
d_gene: -
abundance: -
v_gene: TRBV2

CDR3aa: CASSESTGGGIDTQYF
CDR3nt: TGCGCCAGCAGTGAGTCGACGGGTGGCGGGATAGATACGCAGTATTTT
j_gene: TRBJ2-3
d_gene: -
abundance: -
v_gene: TRBV10-1

CDR3aa: CASSLAGGPEQYF
CDR3nt: TGCGCCAGCAGCTTGGCGGGGGGGCCCGAGCAGTATTTT
j_gene: TRBJ2-3
d_gene: TRBD2
abundance: once
v_gene: TRBV5-1

CDR3aa: CASSIFPNYGYTF
CDR3nt: TGTGCCAGTAGTATATTTCCGAACTATGGCTACACCTTC
j_gene: TRBJ1-2
d_gene: -
abundance: -
v_gene: TRBV19

CDR3aa: CASSLTEGQETQYF
CDR3nt: TGTGCCAGCAGCTTAACGGAGGGACAAGAGACCCAGTACTTC
j_gene: TRBJ2-5
d_gene: -
abundance: -
v_gene: TRBV11-2

CDR3aa: CASSRAGTGGTEAFF
CDR3nt: TGTGCCAGCAGCCGAGCCGGGACAGGGGGCACTGAAGCTTTCTTT
j_gene: TRBJ1-1
d_gene: TRBD1
abundance: once
v_gene: TRBV5-4

CDR3aa: CASSLGGGEFGYTF
CDR3nt: TGTGCCAGCAGCTTGGGTGGGGGGGAGTTTGGCTACACCTTC
j_gene: TRBJ1-2
d_gene: -
abundance: -
v_gene: TRBV5-4

CDR3aa: CASSASGTNHSPYEQYF
CDR3nt: TGTGCCAGCAGTGCATCCGGGACAAATCATTCCCCATACGAGCAGTACTTC
j_gene: TRBJ2-7
d_gene: -
abundance: -
v_gene: TRBV6-1

CDR3aa: CASSRGGNTGELFF
CDR3nt: TGTGCCAGCAGTCGAGGGGGGAACACCGGGGAGCTGTTTTTT
j_gene: TRBJ2-2
d_gene: -
abundance: few
v_gene: TRBV6-1

CDR3aa: CASTTSGGLSGVDTQYF
CDR3nt: TGTGCCAGTACCACTAGCGGGGGGCTATCCGGGGTAGATACGCAGTATTTT
j_gene: TRBJ2-3
d_gene: TRBD2
abundance: -
v_gene: TRBV19